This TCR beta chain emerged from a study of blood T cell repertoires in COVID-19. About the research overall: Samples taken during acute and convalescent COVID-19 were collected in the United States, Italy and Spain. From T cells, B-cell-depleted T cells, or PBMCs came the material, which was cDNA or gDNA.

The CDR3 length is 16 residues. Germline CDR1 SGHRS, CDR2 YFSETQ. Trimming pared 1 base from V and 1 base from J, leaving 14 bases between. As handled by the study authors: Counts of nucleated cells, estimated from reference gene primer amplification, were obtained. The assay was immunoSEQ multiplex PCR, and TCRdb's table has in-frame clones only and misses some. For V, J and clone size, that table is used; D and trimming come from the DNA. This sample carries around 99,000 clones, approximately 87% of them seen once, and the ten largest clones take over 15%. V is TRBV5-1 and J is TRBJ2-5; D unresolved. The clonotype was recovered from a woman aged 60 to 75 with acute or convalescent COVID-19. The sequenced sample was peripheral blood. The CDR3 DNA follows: TGCGCCAGCAGCTTGAGTAGTTCGACACGCCAAGAGACCCAGTACTTC. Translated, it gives CASSLSSSTRQETQYF.